Below, one T cell receptor (beta chain) is given with its context. Its antigen is currently not known. No qualities accompany the bases; no much larger clone lies one base away. Ficoll-Paque density gradient centrifugation was the method used to isolate PBMCs. The data are from a study of T-cell memory formation after mild COVID-19 (dated by TCRdb to the early 2020s). With regard to the full study: TCR sequence clusters from the two donors were largely donor specific. The cohort comprised two young, previously healthy adult volunteers, one female and one male. In a couple of donors, T-cell clones that expanded and contracted after mild COVID-19 were tracked by sequencing TCRalpha and TCRbeta repertoires over time. The investigation overall reported the following: Contracting CD4+ clones appeared mostly in the CM and EM memory subsets, whereas CD8+ clones were enriched in EMRA. Clones contracting from day 15 to 85 had balanced CD4/CD8 phenotypes, while a second wave expanding from day 15 to 37 was biased towards CD4+. The study covered only a couple of mild cases, and larger cohorts including severe cases with pre-infection samples were considered necessary. Some responding clones were detected in pre-infection memory, which suggested that pre-existing cross-reactive memory T cells had joined the SARS-CoV-2 response. Whether the second-wave clones peaking on day 37 were SARS-CoV-2 specific was not confirmed.

Based on the germline V gene (reference sequence), the CDR1 and CDR2 sequences are SEHNR and FQNEAQ. V gives up 1 base and J gives up 7 bases, and the segment between their germline ends measures 10 bases. Its CDR3 holds 13 amino acids, cysteine through phenylalanine. The DNA shown is the 39-base CDR3, in frame from base 1. The data were produced on an Illumina NovaSeq 6000. TCRalpha and TCRbeta cDNA libraries were constructed by 5'RACE with constant-segment primers, with sample barcodes and unique molecular identifiers being introduced. RNA was extracted from every sample with Trizol reagent. Amplification of the libraries took two PCR steps, and the second step added a second sample barcode plus Illumina TruSeq adapters. Libraries were sequenced on an Illumina NovaSeq with 2 x 150 bp paired-end reads. From the authors' description of their analysis: Reads were demultiplexed and collapsed into UMI-guided consensus sequences with migec v1.2.7. Using mixcr v2.1.11, UMI consensuses were aligned to TRA and TRB V and J templates and then assembled into clonotypes. Clonotypes were classified as expanded or contracted when called significant by both edgeR and NoisET, with noise models trained on biological replicates. For edgeR calls, a false discovery rate-adjusted p below 0.01 and a log2 fold-change threshold of 1 were applied. As an exploratory analysis of dynamics, max-normalized trajectories of the 1000 most abundant clonotypes were examined by PCA with hierarchical clustering. Each responding clone was given a CD4 or CD8 phenotype based on the CD4+ and CD8+ repertoires, which had been sequenced separately. TCRdb itself trimmed the public reads at Q25 with fastp, ran MiXCR and retained productive beta chains. Every distinct CDR3 protein forms one entry, paired with its most common genes and DNA. None of the V and J calls come from the authors' own analysis; TCRdb made them. The sample yields approximately 260,000 distinct CDR3 sequences; around 17% were counted once. The ten largest clonotypes hold roughly 23% of the sample.

The chain was built from TRBV7-9 and TRBJ1-2, with an unclear D gene assignment. Material for sequencing was PBMCs or a T cell subset sorted from them (not recorded which). The receptor was derived from a man between 18 and 29 years old who had mild COVID-19 (a few samples of this study predate the infection). The sample titles of this study are shuffled in the database, so cell type and time point are left out; the donor was told from shared clones. Here is the DNA: TGTGCCAGCAGCTTAGGGACCGCCGGTGGCTACACCTTC. This codes for CASSLGTAGGYTF.